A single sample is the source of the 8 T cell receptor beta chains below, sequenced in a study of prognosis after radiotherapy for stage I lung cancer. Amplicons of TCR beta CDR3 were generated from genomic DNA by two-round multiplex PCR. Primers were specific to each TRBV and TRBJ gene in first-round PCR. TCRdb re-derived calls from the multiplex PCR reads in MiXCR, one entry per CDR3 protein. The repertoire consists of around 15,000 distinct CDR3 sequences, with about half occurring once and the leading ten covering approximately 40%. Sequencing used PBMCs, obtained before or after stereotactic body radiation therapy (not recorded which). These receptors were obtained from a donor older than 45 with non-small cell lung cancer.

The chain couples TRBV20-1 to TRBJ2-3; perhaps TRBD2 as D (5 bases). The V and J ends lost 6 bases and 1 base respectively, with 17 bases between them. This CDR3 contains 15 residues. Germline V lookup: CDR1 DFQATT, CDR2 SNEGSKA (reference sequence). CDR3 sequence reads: CSATVGVSGTDTQYF. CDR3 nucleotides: TGCAGTGCCACGGTGGGAGTGTCCGGCACAGATACGCAGTATTTT.

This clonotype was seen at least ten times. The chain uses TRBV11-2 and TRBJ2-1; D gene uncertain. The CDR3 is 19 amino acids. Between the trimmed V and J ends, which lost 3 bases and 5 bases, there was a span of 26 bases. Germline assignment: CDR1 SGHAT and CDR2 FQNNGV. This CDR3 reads CASSFRAPVSLLGHNEQFF. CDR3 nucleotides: TGTGCCAGCAGCTTTCGGGCCCCCGTATCTCTCCTAGGGCACAATGAGCAGTTCTTC.

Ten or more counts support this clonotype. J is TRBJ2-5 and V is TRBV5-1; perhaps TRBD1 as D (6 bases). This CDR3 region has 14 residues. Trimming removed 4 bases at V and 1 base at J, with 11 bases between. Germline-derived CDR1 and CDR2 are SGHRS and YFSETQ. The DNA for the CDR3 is TGCGCCAGCAGCCCGGACAGTACCCAAGAGACCCAGTACTTC. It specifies CASSPDSTQETQYF.

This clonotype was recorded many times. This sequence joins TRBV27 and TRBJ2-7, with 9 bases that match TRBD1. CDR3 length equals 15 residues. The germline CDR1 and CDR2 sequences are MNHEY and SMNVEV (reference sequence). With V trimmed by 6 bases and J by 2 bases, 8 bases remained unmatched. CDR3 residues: CASSAPRQGAYEQYF. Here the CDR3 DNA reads TGTGCCAGCAGCGCGCCGAGACAGGGGGCCTACGAGCAGTACTTC.

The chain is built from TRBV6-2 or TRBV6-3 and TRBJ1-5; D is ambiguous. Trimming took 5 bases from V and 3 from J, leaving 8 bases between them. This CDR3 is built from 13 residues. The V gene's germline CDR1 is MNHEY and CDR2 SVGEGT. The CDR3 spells CASSGLPNQPQHF. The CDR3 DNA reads TGTGCCAGCAGTGGGTTACCCAATCAGCCCCAGCATTTT.

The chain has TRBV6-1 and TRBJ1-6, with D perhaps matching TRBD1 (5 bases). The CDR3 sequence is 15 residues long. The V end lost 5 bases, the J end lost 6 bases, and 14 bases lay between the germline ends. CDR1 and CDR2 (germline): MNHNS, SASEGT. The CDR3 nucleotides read TGTGCCAGCAGTCAATGGGGGAACAGTAATTCACCCCTCCACTTT. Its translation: CASSQWGNSNSPLHF.

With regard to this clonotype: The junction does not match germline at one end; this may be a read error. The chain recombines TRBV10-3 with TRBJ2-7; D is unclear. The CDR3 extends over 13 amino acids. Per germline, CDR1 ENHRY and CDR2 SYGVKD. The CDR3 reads CDISKVATYEQYF. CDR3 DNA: TGTGACATCAGCAAGGTGGCAACCTACGAGCAGTACTTC.

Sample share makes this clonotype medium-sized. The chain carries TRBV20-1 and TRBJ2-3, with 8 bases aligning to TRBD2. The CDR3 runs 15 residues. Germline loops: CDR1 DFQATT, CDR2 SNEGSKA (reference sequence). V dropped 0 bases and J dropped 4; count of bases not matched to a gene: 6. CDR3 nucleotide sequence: TGCAGTGCTAGAGATCAGAACGGGAGGGCAGATACGCAGTATTTT. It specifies CSARDQNGRADTQYF.